This record looks at one T cell receptor (beta chain) sequence and its context. This specimen belongs to a study of preoperative IRX-2 immunotherapy in early breast cancer. Treatment reported: preoperative locoregional IRX-2 cytokine immunotherapy. Data came from immunoSEQ multiplex PCR; TCRdb stores just in-frame clones and leaves some out. Among under 3,000 clones listed, 65% to 80% were seen once. The V end was cut by 5 bases, the J end by 2 bases, with 11 bases between. This CDR3 comprises 14 residues. Per the germline V gene, CDR1 is LGHNT and CDR2 is FRNRAP. The sequence came from a human donor with breast cancer. The specimen comprised tumor tissue, sampled before IRX-2 immunotherapy. The chain links TRBV12-5 to TRBJ2-3; tentatively, D is TRBD1 (6 bases). The CDR3: CASGPRDNTDTQYF. In DNA, the CDR3 is TGTGCTAGTGGTCCCCGGGACAACACAGATACGCAGTATTTT.